These 27 T cell receptor beta chains came from one sample sequenced in a study of blood T cell repertoires in COVID-19 (dated by TCRdb to 2018 to 2020). Receptors were amplified or captured by the immunoSEQ multiplex PCR assay. TCRdb limited this immuneACCESS table to in-frame rearrangements with V and J called. A share of clones is missing; checked studies link under half to unresolved V genes, and the rest is unexplained. The sample has about 230,000 clones on record, 85% to 90% of them singletons. 11% of the sample belongs to the ten largest clones. What was sequenced was peripheral blood. The receptors originated from a man aged 50-60 years with COVID-19, enrolled during active disease.

The chain uses TRBV18 and TRBJ2-3, with D unclear. CDR1 is KGHSH, CDR2 LQKENI, per germline. The CDR3 is 18 residues long. The germline V and J ends were trimmed by 2 bases and 1 base, with 19 bases remaining between them. In nucleotides, the CDR3 is TGTGCCAGCTCACCATCTGTAGCTACGGCCCTAGGCACAGATACGCAGTATTTT. Encoded protein: CASSPSVATALGTDTQYF.

The rearrangement links TRBV5-8 to TRBJ1-5; 10 nucleotides agree with TRBD1. Germline CDR1 and CDR2: SGHTS and YDEGEE. V lost 3 bases, J lost 2 bases, and 2 bases stayed unmatched. The CDR3 loop spans 15 amino acids. The CDR3 loop reads CASSSGTGGNQPQHF. In nucleotides, the CDR3 is TGTGCCAGCAGCTCCGGGACAGGGGGCAATCAGCCCCAGCATTTT.

V usage is TRBV7-6 and J usage is TRBJ2-5, with TRBD2 matching over 13 bases. This CDR3 is built from 17 residues. Germline V gene lookup returns CDR1 SGHVS and CDR2 FNYEAQ. V shed 8 bases and J 2 bases; nucleotides not matched to a gene: 11. The chain's CDR3 is CASGGLAGAPTQETQYF. CDR3 in DNA: TGTGCCAGCGGCGGACTAGCGGGAGCCCCAACTCAAGAGACCCAGTACTTC. Supplemented by reference TRBV7-6 and TRBJ2-5, the full variable domain reads GAGVSQSPRYKVTKRGQDVALRCDPISGHVSLYWYRQALGQGPEFLTYFNYEAQQDKSGLPNDRFSAERPEGSISTLTIQRTEQRDSAMYRCASGGLAGAPTQETQYFGPGTRLLVL.

The chain employs TRBV29-1 and TRBJ1-3; a possible D gene is TRBD1 (6 bases). Germline V gene lookup returns CDR1 SQVTM and CDR2 ANQGSEA. CDR3 length equals 14 residues. V was clipped by 5 bases and J by 2 bases, with 13 bases between them. The CDR3: CSVSLGQPGNTIYF. CDR3 DNA: TGCAGCGTTTCTCTCGGACAGCCTGGAAACACCATATATTTT.

The chain links TRBV6-5 to TRBJ1-5, with D possibly being TRBD1 (6 bases). The CDR3 runs 15 residues. CDR1 and CDR2 (germline): MNHEY, SVGAGI. With 6 bases removed from V and 4 bases from J, the gap between germline ends came to 16 bases. CDR3 protein: CASSNSQGRNQPQHF. As DNA, the CDR3 is TGTGCCAGCAGCAACAGTCAGGGGAGAAATCAGCCCCAGCATTTT.

This clone was detected only a few times. The chain has TRBV7-3 and TRBJ2-1, with 10 bases fitting TRBD2. The CDR3 contains 15 residues. V was pared by 6 bases and J by 7 bases, with 9 bases of the junction left unmatched. CDR1 is SGHTA, CDR2 FQGTGA, per germline. CDR3 loop: CASSSPGTSVNEQFF. DNA for the CDR3: TGTGCCAGCAGTTCGCCCGGGACTAGCGTTAATGAGCAGTTCTTC.

V is TRBV6-5 and J is TRBJ2-2; perhaps TRBD2 as D (6 bases). The V end lost 2 bases, the J end lost 0 bases, and 7 bases lay between the germline ends. The CDR3 runs to 15 residues. CDR1 is MNHEY, CDR2 SVGAGI, per germline. DNA for the CDR3: TGTGCCAGCAGTTACGGGACTCCGAACACCGGGGAGCTGTTTTTT. Protein product: CASSYGTPNTGELFF.

The chain is built from TRBV27 and TRBJ2-7, with TRBD1 matching over 11 bases. There are 19 residues in the CDR3. The junction had 21 bases not matched to a gene; V was cut back by 6 bases and J by 5 bases. Germline values: CDR1 MNHEY, CDR2 SMNVEV (reference sequence). The CDR3: CASSVRTRAPGTGGHEQYF. The DNA for the CDR3 is TGTGCCAGCAGCGTACGAACTCGCGCGCCCGGGACAGGGGGACACGAGCAGTACTTC.

The chain is built from TRBV24-1 and TRBJ2-2; 16 bases line up with TRBD2. V lost 3 bases and J lost 2; bases outside the gene matches: 11. The CDR3 covers 21 residues. In germline, CDR1 is KGHDR, CDR2 SFDVKD. This CDR3 reads CATSDPPGLAGGAGNTGELFF. DNA of the CDR3: TGTGCCACCAGTGATCCCCCGGGACTAGCGGGGGGGGCAGGAAACACCGGGGAGCTGTTTTTT.

This chain joins TRBV15 and TRBJ1-5; 7 nucleotides line up with TRBD1. The CDR3 totals 14 residues. V lost 1 base to trimming and J lost 5 bases; unmatched junction nucleotides: 2. The germline CDR1 and CDR2 sequences are LNHNV and YYDKDF (reference sequence). This CDR3 is CATSRGQGDQPQHF. CDR3 nucleotide sequence: TGTGCCACCAGCAGAGGACAGGGTGATCAGCCCCAGCATTTT. The variable domain in full, with the rest retrieved from reference TRBV15 and TRBJ1-5, is DAMVIQNPRYQVTQFGKPVTLSCSQTLNHNVMYWYQQKSSQAPKLLFHYYDKDFNNEADTPDNFQSRRPNTSFCFLDIRSPGLGDTAMYLCATSRGQGDQPQHFGDGTRLSIL.

This chain connects TRBV7-2 to TRBJ1-5; 7 bases match TRBD1. Germline CDR1 SGHTA, CDR2 FQGNSA. V trimming: 2 bases; J trimming: 6 bases; junction bases outside the gene matches: 7. This CDR3 spans 15 amino acids. CDR3 sequence reads: CASSLRGQISQPQHF. The CDR3 DNA reads as TGTGCCAGCAGCTTAAGGGGGCAAATAAGTCAGCCCCAGCATTTT.

The chain has TRBV7-2 and TRBJ1-5; no firm D call. The CDR3 contains 15 residues. V lost 1 base, J lost 3 bases, and 10 bases lay in between. Germline CDR1 and CDR2: SGHTA and FQGNSA. The CDR3 DNA reads as TGTGCCAGCAGCTTAGGTTCCCCTAACAATCAGCCCCAGCATTTT. This translates into CASSLGSPNNQPQHF.

V is TRBV24-1 and J is TRBJ2-2; D uncertain. Germline V lookup: CDR1 KGHDR, CDR2 SFDVKD. V was trimmed by 1 base and J by 6 bases, leaving 5 bases between them. This CDR3 contains 13 residues. In nucleotides, the CDR3 is TGTGCCACCAGTGATTTCAGCGCCGGGGAGCTGTTTTTT. Translation gives CATSDFSAGELFF.

The genes are TRBV3-1 (or the pseudogene TRBV3-2) and TRBJ2-1; 13 positions agree with TRBD2. CDR3 length equals 17 residues. CDR1 and CDR2 (germline): LGHDT, YNNKEL (reference sequence). J lost 12 bases, V lost 4 bases, and 15 bases had no gene match. This CDR3 is CASSRSSRLAGGPWQFF. CDR3 DNA sequence: TGTGCCAGCAGCCGAAGCTCAAGACTAGCGGGAGGCCCGTGGCAGTTCTTC.

The V and J genes are TRBV30 and TRBJ1-4, with D maybe TRBD1 (6 bases). The CDR3 consists of 14 residues. V was pared by 1 base and J by 5 bases, with 11 bases between. Germline values: CDR1 GTSNPN, CDR2 SVGIG (reference sequence). CDR3 protein: CAWSAGTHNEKLFF. The CDR3 DNA reads TGTGCCTGGAGTGCAGGGACACACAATGAAAAACTGTTTTTT.

Turning to this clone: Other DNA variants within this sample encode the same CDR3. This chain's CDR3 is CASSPQGQGSYEQYF. The CDR3 nucleotides read TGTGCCAGCTCACCACAGGGACAGGGATCCTACGAGCAGTACTTC. The genes are TRBV18 and TRBJ2-7, with TRBD1 matching over 9 bases. The CDR3 is made up of 15 amino acids. Unmatched junction bases numbered 2, after V lost 1 base and J lost 1 base. CDR1 is KGHSH, CDR2 LQKENI, per germline.

The chain is built from TRBV29-1 and TRBJ1-2, with 9 positions matching TRBD1. The CDR3 totals 11 residues. Germline CDR1 is SQVTM and CDR2 is ANQGSEA. After removal of 8 bases from V and 12 bases from J, the junction contained 10 bases not matched to a gene. CDR3 residues: CSTGGGQGHTF. DNA for the CDR3: TGCAGCACAGGCGGGGGACAGGGTCACACCTTC.

The chain employs TRBV7-2 and TRBJ2-7, with D perhaps matching TRBD1 (6 bases). CDR1 SGHTA and CDR2 FQGNSA come from the germline V gene. CDR3 length equals 17 residues. With 5 bases removed from V and 2 bases from J, the gap between germline ends came to 22 bases. The CDR3 region is CASSLRTGIVGTYEQYF. CDR3 bases: TGTGCCAGCAGCCTCCGAACAGGGATCGTGGGGACCTACGAGCAGTACTTC.

The J gene is TRBJ1-4, the V gene TRBV7-2; D is unclear. The CDR3 is made up of 13 amino acids. Germline-derived CDR1 and CDR2 are SGHTA and FQGNSA. Trimming removed 4 bases at V and 6 bases at J, with 9 bases between. The CDR3 protein is CASSSRADEKLFF. The CDR3, as DNA: TGTGCCAGCAGCTCGCGGGCGGATGAAAAACTGTTTTTT.

The CDR3 reads CASSPQGREGTYEQYF. In DNA form, the CDR3 reads TGTGCCAGCTCACCACAGGGCAGGGAGGGGACCTACGAGCAGTACTTC. J is TRBJ2-7 and V is TRBV18; 7 bases map to TRBD2. Germline V gene data show CDR1 as KGHSH and CDR2 as LQKENI. With V trimmed by 1 base and J by 2 bases, 8 bases remained unmatched. The CDR3 contains 16 residues.

V and J are TRBV2 and TRBJ2-5; maybe TRBD2 (5 bases). Per germline, CDR1 SNHLY and CDR2 FYNNEI. The CDR3 sequence is 13 residues long. V was pared by 3 bases and J by 7 bases, with 12 bases between. The CDR3 is CASSEGPGGTQYF. DNA for the CDR3: TGTGCCAGCAGTGAGGGTCCCGGAGGGACCCAGTACTTC.

J is TRBJ2-5 and V is TRBV25-1, with a possible D match to TRBD1 (5 bases). The CDR3 is 13 residues long. Per germline, CDR1 MGHDK and CDR2 SYGVNS. The V end was cut by 4 bases, the J end by 1 base, with 7 bases between. CDR3 loop: CASSVDSQETQYF. The CDR3 nucleotides read TGTGCCAGCAGTGTCGACAGCCAAGAGACCCAGTACTTC.

The rearrangement links TRBV11-2 to TRBJ2-2; 12 nucleotides align to TRBD2. There are 16 residues in the CDR3. Germline-derived CDR1 and CDR2 are SGHAT and FQNNGV. V lost 5 bases and J lost 5; bases outside the gene matches: 6. CDR3 coding DNA: TGTGCCAGCAGCGCACGACTAGCGGGAGAGACCGGGGAGCTGTTTTTT. It encodes CASSARLAGETGELFF.

The chain recombines TRBV18 with TRBJ1-1; 8 nucleotides agree with TRBD1. The junction had 0 bases not matched to a gene; V was cut back by 2 bases and J by 4 bases. Looked up from germline, CDR1 is KGHSH and CDR2 is LQKENI. The CDR3 totals 13 residues. CDR3 region: CASSPGQGTEAFF. The CDR3 nucleotides read TGTGCCAGCTCACCAGGACAGGGCACTGAAGCTTTCTTT.

The rearrangement joins TRBV9 to TRBJ2-7; the match to TRBD1 covers 7 bases. The CDR3 is made up of 16 amino acids. In germline, CDR1 is SGDLS, CDR2 YYNGEE. V was clipped by 0 bases and J by 6 bases; unmatched bases: 12. This CDR3 is CASSVGSGGSAFEQYF. CDR3 sequence (DNA): TGTGCCAGCAGCGTAGGGTCAGGGGGTTCCGCTTTCGAGCAGTACTTC.

The V call is TRBV7-2, the J call TRBJ2-1, with 9 bases lining up with TRBD2. The CDR3 has 17 amino acids. Losses at the gene ends were 4 bases for V and 8 bases for J; bases not matched to a gene: 15. Germline CDR1 reads SGHTA; CDR2 reads FQGNSA. The CDR3 spells CASSSGAAGGLVDEQFF. The CDR3 DNA sequence: TGTGCCAGCAGCTCCGGCGCGGCGGGGGGGCTGGTGGATGAGCAGTTCTTC. Full variable domain (rest looked up from reference TRBV7-2 and TRBJ2-1): GAGVSQSPSNKVTEKGKDVELRCDPISGHTALYWYRQSLGQGLEFLIYFQGNSAPDKSGLPSDRFSAERTGGSVSTLTIQRTQQEDSAVYLCASSSGAAGGLVDEQFFGPGTRLTVL.

V gene TRBV19 combines with J gene TRBJ1-2; 9 positions agree with TRBD1. Germline CDR1 reads LNHDA; CDR2 reads SQIVND (reference sequence). The V and J ends lost 8 bases and 2 bases, in that order; junction bases with no gene match: 9. The CDR3 contains 15 residues. The CDR3 DNA sequence: TGTGCCAGTCATCAAAGGGACAGGGAAAACTATGGCTACACCTTC. This gives the protein CASHQRDRENYGYTF.